Presented here are 2 T cell receptor beta chains from one specimen sequenced in a study of OX40 agonist ivuxolimab in advanced cancers. Profiled with immunoSEQ multiplex PCR; TCRdb holds only in-frame clones, not every one. Among about 54,000 clones listed, roughly 91% were seen once. Specimen: CD4+ or CD8+ T cells sorted from blood, collected in a trial of the OX40 agonist ivuxolimab. The source of these receptors is an adult with an advanced solid tumor such as melanoma, head and neck, liver or kidney cancer.

The chain is built from TRBV6-1 and TRBJ2-7, with 10 nucleotides matching TRBD1. Germline V lookup: CDR1 MNHNS, CDR2 SASEGT. Unmatched junction bases numbered 5, after V lost 1 base and J lost 5 bases. There are 15 residues in the CDR3. CDR3: CASSEVGTGVNEQYF. The CDR3 nucleotides read TGTGCCAGCAGTGAAGTAGGGACAGGGGTAAACGAGCAGTACTTC.

This clone has more than one count but fewer than ten. This chain uses TRBV6-5 with TRBJ2-3; 10 nucleotides match TRBD2. Germline V gene sequence: CDR1 MNHEY, CDR2 SVGAGI. The CDR3 sequence is 14 residues long. V gave up 9 bases and J gave up 4 bases; unmatched junction bases: 7. CDR3: CASTLAGSSDTQYF. For the CDR3, the DNA is TGTGCCAGTACACTAGCGGGAAGCTCAGATACGCAGTATTTT.